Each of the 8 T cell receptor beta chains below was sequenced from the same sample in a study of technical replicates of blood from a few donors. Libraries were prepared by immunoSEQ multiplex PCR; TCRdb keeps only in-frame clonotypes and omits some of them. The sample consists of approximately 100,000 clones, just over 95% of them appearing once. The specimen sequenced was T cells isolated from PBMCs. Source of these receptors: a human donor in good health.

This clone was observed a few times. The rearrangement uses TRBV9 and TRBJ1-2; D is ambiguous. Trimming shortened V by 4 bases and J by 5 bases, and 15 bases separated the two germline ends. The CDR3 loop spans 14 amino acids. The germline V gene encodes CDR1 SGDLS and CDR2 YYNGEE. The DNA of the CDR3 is TGTGCCAGCAGCCCCCACGGAGCGCCTTATGGCTACACCTTC. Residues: CASSPHGAPYGYTF. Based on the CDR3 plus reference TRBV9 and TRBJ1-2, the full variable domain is DSGVTQTPKHLITATGQRVTLRCSPRSGDLSVYWYQQSLDQGLQFLIQYYNGEERAKGNILERFSAQQFPDLHSELNLSSLELGDSALYFCASSPHGAPYGYTFGSGTRLTVV.

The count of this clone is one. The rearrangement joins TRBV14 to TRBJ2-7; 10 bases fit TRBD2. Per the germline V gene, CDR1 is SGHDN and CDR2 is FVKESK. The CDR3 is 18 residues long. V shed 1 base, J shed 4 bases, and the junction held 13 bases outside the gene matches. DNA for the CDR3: TGTGCCAGCAGCCAAGTAAGAAAGCGGGAGGGCCTGCATTACGAGCAGTACTTC. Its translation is CASSQVRKREGLHYEQYF.

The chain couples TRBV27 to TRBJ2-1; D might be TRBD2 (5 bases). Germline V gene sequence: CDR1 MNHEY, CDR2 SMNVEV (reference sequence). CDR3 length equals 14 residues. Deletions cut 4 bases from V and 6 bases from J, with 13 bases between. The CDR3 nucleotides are TGTGCCAGCAGTTCCGAATACGGGATCAATGAGCAGTTCTTC. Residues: CASSSEYGINEQFF.

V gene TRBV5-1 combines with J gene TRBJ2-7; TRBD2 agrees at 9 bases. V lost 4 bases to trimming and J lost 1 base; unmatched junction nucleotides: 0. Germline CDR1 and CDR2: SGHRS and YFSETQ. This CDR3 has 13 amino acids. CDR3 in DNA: TGCGCCAGCAGCGCGGGAGGGTCCTACGAGCAGTACTTC. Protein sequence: CASSAGGSYEQYF.

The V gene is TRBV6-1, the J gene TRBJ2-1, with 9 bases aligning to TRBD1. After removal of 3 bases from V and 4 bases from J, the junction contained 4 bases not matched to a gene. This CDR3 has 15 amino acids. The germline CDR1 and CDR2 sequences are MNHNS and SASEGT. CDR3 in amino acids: CASSDGDRAYNEQFF. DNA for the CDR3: TGTGCCAGCAGTGACGGGGACAGGGCTTACAATGAGCAGTTCTTC.

CDR3 nucleotides: TGTGCCAGCAGTCTAGCGGAGTCGGGCGAGCAGTACTTC. This encodes CASSLAESGEQYF. V and J are TRBV6-5 and TRBJ2-7; 7 positions agree with TRBD2. The CDR3 has 13 amino acids. Trimming took 5 bases from V and 6 from J; bases not matched to a gene: 7. The germline V gene encodes CDR1 MNHEY and CDR2 SVGAGI.

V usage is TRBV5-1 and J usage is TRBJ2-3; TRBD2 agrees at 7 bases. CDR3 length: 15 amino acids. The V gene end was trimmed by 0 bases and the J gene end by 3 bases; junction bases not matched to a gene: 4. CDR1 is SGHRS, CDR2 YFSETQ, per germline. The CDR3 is CASSLASGKTDTQYF. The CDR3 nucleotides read TGCGCCAGCAGCTTGGCTAGCGGCAAAACAGATACGCAGTATTTT.

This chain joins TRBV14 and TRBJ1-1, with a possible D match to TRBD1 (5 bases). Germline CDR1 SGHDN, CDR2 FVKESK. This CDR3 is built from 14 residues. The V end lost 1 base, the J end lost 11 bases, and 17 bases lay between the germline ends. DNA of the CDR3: TGTGCCAGCAGCCAAGGTAGCCTTAGGGGTTGGGCTTTCTTT. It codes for CASSQGSLRGWAFF. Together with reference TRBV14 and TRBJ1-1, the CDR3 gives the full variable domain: EAGVTQFPSHSVIEKGQTVTLRCDPISGHDNLYWYRRVMGKEIKFLLHFVKESKQDESGMPNNRFLAERTGGTYSTLKVQPAELEDSGVYFCASSQGSLRGWAFFGQGTRLTVV.